This T cell receptor beta chain was sequenced for a study of blood T cell repertoires in COVID-19. With 4 bases removed from V and 2 bases from J, the gap between germline ends came to 11 bases. The CDR3 loop spans 14 amino acids. CDR1 is MNHEY and CDR2 is SVGAGI in the germline V gene. Sequencing was performed with immunoSEQ multiplex PCR; in TCRdb, only in-frame clones are kept and a portion is missing. Among 250,000 or so clones listed, roughly 80% were seen once. This receptor was identified in a man aged 50 to 59 who had recovered from COVID-19. Sequenced material: PBMCs or T cells enriched from blood (not recorded which). The chain uses TRBV6-5 and TRBJ1-2; TRBD1 might be the D (5 bases). The CDR3 DNA is TGTGCCAGCAGTTCAGGGTCTGTAAACTATGGCTACACCTTC. It codes for CASSSGSVNYGYTF.